Here is one TCR beta chain with its context. Germline CDR1 reads SQVTM; CDR2 reads ANQGSEA. CDR3 size: 14 residues. Trimming removed 1 base from V and 0 bases from J, with 9 bases in between. The data belong to a study of blood T cells in healthy people across ages. Sample-barcoded 5' priming and a J-beta primer mix drove a second PCR of roughly 6 to 12 cycles. MiXCR was run by TCRdb on the 5' RACE reads, yielding one entry per CDR3 protein. The sample contains fewer than 700,000 distinct CDR3 sequences, over 40% of which appear only once. Sequenced input: blood. The chain employs TRBV29-1 and TRBJ1-2; D is ambiguous. The clonotype comes from a man older than 75 in good health. CDR3 residues: CSVEVQRANYGYTF. The CDR3 DNA sequence: TGCAGCGTTGAAGTGCAGAGAGCTAACTATGGCTACACCTTC.